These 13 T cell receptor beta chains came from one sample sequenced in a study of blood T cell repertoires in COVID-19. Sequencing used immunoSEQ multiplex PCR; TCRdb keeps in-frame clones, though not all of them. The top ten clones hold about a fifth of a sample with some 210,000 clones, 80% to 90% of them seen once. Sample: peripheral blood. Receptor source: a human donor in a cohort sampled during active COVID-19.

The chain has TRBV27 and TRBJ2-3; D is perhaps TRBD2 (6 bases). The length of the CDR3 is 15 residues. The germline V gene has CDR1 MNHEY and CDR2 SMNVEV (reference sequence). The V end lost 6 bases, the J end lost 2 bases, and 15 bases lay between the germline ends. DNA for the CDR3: TGTGCCAGCAGCGACTCCCGGGACTTCACAGATACGCAGTATTTT. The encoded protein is CASSDSRDFTDTQYF.

The CDR3 is CASSSKGVEGYTF. CDR3 DNA: TGTGCCAGCAGCTCCAAGGGGGTTGAAGGCTACACCTTC. The chain uses TRBV9 and TRBJ1-2; a weak D match, TRBD1 (6 bases). The length of the CDR3 is 13 residues. V was cut by 4 bases and J by 8 bases, with 15 bases left in between. CDR1 SGDLS and CDR2 YYNGEE come from the germline V gene.

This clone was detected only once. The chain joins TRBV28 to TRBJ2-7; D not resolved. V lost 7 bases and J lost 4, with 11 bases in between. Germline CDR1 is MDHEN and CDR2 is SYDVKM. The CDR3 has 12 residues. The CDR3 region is CASTLRGYEQYF. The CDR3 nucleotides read TGTGCCAGCACCCTTCGAGGTTACGAGCAGTACTTC.

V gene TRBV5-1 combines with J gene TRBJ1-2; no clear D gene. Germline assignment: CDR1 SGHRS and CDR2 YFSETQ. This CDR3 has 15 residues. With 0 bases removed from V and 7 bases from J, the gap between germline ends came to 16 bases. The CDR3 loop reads CASSLAEVRVTGYTF. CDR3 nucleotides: TGCGCCAGCAGCTTGGCCGAGGTGAGGGTGACTGGCTACACCTTC. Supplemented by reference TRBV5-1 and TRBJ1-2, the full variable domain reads KAGVTQTPRYLIKTRGQQVTLSCSPISGHRSVSWYQQTPGQGLQFLFEYFSETQRNKGNFPGRFSGRQFSNSRSEMNVSTLELGDSALYLCASSLAEVRVTGYTFGSGTRLTVV.

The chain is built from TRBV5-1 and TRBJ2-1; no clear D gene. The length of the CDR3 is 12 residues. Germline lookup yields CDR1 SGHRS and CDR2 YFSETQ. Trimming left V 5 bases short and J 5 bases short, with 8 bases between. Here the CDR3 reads CASRAGNNEQFF. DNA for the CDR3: TGCGCCAGCAGGGCAGGCAACAATGAGCAGTTCTTC.

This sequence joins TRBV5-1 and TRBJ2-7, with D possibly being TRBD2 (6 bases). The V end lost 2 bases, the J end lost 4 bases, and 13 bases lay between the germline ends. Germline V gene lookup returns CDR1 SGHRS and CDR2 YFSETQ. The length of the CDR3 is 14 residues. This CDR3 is CASSFLAGSYEQYF. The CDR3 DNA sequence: TGCGCCAGCAGCTTCTTGGCGGGATCTTACGAGCAGTACTTC. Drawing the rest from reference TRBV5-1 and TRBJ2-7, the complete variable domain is KAGVTQTPRYLIKTRGQQVTLSCSPISGHRSVSWYQQTPGQGLQFLFEYFSETQRNKGNFPGRFSGRQFSNSRSEMNVSTLELGDSALYLCASSFLAGSYEQYFGPGTRLTVT.

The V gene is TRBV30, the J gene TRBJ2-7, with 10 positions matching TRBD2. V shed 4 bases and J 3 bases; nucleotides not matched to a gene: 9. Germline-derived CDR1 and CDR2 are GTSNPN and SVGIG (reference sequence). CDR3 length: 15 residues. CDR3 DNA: TGTGCCTGGATTAGGAGCGGGAGGGTTCACTACGAGCAGTACTTC. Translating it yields CAWIRSGRVHYEQYF.

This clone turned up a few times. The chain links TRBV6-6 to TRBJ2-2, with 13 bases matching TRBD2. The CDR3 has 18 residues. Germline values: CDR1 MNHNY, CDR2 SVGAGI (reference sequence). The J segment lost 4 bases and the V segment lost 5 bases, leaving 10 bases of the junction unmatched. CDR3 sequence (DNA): TGTGCCAGCAGTCCTCGGACTAGCGGGGGAAGGCGCACCGGGGAGCTGTTTTTT. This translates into CASSPRTSGGRRTGELFF.

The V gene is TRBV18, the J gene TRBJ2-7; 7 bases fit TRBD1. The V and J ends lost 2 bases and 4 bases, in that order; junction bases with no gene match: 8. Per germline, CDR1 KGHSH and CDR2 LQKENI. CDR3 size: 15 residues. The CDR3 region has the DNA TGTGCCAGCTCACCAGAAACAGGGGCGCAGTACGAGCAGTACGTC. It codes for CASSPETGAQYEQYV.

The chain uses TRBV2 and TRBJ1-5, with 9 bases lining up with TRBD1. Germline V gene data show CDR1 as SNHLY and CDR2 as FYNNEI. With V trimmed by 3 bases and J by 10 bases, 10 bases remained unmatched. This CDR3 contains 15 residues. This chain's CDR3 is CASSEGTGRRNPQHF. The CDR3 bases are TGTGCCAGCAGTGAGGGGACAGGGAGAAGGAATCCCCAGCATTTT. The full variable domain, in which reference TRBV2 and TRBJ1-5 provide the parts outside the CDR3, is EPEVTQTPSHQVTQMGQEVILRCVPISNHLYFYWYRQILGQKVEFLVSFYNNEISEKSEIFDDQFSVERPDGSNFTLKIRSTKLEDSAMYFCASSEGTGRRNPQHFGDGTRLSIL.

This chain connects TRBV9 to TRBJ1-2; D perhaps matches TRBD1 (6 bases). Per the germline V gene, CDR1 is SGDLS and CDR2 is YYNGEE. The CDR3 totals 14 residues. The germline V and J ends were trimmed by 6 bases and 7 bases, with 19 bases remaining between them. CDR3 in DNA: TGTGCCAGCAAGAGAGGAGAGGGGGTTGGTGGCTACACCTTC. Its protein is CASKRGEGVGGYTF.

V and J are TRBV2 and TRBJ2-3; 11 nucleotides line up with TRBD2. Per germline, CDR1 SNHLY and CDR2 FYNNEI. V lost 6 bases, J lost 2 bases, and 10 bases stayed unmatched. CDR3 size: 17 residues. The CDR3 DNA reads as TGTGCCAGCAGCAGATTCCTAGCGGGGGGCTCCACAGATACGCAGTATTTT. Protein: CASSRFLAGGSTDTQYF.

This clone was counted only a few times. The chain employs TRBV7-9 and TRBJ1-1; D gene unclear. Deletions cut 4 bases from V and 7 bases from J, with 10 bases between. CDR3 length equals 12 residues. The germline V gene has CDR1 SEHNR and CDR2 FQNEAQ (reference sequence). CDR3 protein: CASSYLGGEAFF. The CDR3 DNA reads TGTGCCAGCAGCTACCTTGGAGGTGAAGCTTTCTTT.